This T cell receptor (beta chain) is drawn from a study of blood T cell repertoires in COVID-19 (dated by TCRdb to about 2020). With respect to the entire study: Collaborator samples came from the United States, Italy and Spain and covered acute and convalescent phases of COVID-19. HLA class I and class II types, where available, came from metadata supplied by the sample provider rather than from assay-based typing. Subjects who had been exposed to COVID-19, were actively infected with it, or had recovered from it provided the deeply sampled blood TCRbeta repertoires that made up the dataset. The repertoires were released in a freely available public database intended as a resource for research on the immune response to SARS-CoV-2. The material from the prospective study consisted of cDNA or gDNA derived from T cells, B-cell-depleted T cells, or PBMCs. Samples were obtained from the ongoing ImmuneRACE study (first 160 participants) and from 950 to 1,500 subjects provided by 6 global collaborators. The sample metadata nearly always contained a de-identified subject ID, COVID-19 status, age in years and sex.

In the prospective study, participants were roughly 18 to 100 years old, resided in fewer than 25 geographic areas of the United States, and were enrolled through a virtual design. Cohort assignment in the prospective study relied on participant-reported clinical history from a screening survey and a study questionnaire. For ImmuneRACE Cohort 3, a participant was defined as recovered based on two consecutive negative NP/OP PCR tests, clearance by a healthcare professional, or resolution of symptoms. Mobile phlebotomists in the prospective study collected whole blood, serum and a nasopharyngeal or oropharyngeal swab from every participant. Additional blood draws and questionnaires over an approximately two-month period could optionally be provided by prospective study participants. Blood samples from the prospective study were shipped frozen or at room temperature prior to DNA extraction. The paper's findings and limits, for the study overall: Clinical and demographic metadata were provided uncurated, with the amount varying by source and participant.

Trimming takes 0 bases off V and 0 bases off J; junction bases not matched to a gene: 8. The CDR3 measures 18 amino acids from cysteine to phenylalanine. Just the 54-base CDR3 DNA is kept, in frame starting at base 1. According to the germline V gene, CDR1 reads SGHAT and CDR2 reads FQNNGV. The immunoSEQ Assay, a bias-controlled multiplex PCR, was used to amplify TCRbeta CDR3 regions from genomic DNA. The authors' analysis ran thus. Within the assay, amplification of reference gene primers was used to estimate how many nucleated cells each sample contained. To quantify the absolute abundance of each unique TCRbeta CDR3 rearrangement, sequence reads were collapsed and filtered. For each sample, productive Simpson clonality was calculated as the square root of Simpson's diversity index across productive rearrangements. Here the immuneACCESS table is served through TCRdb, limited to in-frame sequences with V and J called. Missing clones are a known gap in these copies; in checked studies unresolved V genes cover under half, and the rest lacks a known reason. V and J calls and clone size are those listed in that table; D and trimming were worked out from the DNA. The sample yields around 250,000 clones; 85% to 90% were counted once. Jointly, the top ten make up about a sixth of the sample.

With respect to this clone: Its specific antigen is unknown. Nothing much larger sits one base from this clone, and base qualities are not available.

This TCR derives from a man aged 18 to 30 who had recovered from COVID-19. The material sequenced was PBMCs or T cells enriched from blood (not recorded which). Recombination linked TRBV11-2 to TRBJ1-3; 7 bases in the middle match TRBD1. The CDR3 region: CASSLERAGTVSGNTIYF. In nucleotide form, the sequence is TGTGCCAGCAGCTTAGAGCGTGCCGGGACAGTCTCTGGAAACACCATATATTTT.